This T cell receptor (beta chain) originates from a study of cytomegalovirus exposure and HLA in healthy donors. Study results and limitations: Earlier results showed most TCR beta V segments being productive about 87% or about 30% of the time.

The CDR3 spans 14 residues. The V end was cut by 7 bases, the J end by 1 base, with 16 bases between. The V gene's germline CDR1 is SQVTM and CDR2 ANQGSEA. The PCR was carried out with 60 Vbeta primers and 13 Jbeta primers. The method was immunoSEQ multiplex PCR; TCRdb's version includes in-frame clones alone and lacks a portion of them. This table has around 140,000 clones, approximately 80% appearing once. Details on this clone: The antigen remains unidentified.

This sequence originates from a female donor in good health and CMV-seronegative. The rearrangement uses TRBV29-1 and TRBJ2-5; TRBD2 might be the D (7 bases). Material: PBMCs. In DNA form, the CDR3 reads TGCAGCGGCTGCCGACGGGGGGCCCAAGAGACCCAGTACTTC. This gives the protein CSGCRRGAQETQYF.